This passage covers 5 T cell receptor beta chains from one sample sequenced in a study of blood T cell repertoires in COVID-19. Data came from immunoSEQ multiplex PCR; TCRdb stores just in-frame clones and leaves some out. The sample includes roughly 10,000 clones, about 85% of them seen just once. Sample: peripheral blood. Receptors were obtained from a man aged 25-45 years with active or convalescent COVID-19.

The chain couples TRBV2 to TRBJ1-5; 7 bases match TRBD1. This CDR3 spans 14 amino acids. J was trimmed by 1 base and V by 4 bases; bases with no gene match: 1. Germline V gene sequence: CDR1 SNHLY, CDR2 FYNNEI. The CDR3 here is CASSGDRSNQPQHF. In nucleotides, the CDR3 is TGTGCCAGCAGTGGGGACAGAAGCAATCAGCCCCAGCATTTT.

This chain links TRBV11-1 with TRBJ2-5, with 7 bases fitting TRBD1. The CDR3 runs to 15 residues. J was trimmed by 4 bases and V by 3 bases; bases with no gene match: 8. CDR1 is SGHAT, CDR2 FQDESV, per germline (reference sequence). The CDR3 sequence: CASSFETGFLETQYF. DNA of the CDR3: TGTGCCAGCAGCTTCGAGACAGGGTTTTTAGAGACCCAGTACTTC.

The chain employs TRBV30 and TRBJ1-6; 8 nucleotides match TRBD1. Germline CDR1 reads GTSNPN; CDR2 reads SVGIG (reference sequence). The CDR3 has 14 amino acids. V shed 0 bases, J shed 11 bases, and the junction held 6 bases outside the gene matches. CDR3 protein: CAWSVGRGLAPLHF. CDR3 coding DNA: TGTGCCTGGAGTGTAGGCAGGGGGCTCGCACCCCTCCACTTT.

The chain uses TRBV6-5 and TRBJ1-2, with TRBD1 identical over 8 bases. The CDR3 runs to 15 residues. Germline V gene data show CDR1 as MNHEY and CDR2 as SVGAGI. The junction had 10 bases not matched to a gene; V was cut back by 7 bases and J by 3 bases. CDR3 loop: CASIRKDREDYGYTF. The CDR3 DNA sequence: TGTGCCAGCATCCGCAAGGACAGGGAGGACTATGGCTACACCTTC.

The chain uses TRBV3-1 (or the pseudogene TRBV3-2) and TRBJ2-3; 7 bases fit TRBD2. The CDR3 covers 16 residues. V lost 0 bases, J lost 2 bases, and 5 bases stayed unmatched. The germline V gene encodes CDR1 LGHDT and CDR2 YNNKEL (reference sequence). This chain's CDR3 is CASSQESGGNTDTQYF. The DNA of the CDR3 is TGTGCCAGCAGCCAAGAGTCGGGGGGTAACACAGATACGCAGTATTTT.